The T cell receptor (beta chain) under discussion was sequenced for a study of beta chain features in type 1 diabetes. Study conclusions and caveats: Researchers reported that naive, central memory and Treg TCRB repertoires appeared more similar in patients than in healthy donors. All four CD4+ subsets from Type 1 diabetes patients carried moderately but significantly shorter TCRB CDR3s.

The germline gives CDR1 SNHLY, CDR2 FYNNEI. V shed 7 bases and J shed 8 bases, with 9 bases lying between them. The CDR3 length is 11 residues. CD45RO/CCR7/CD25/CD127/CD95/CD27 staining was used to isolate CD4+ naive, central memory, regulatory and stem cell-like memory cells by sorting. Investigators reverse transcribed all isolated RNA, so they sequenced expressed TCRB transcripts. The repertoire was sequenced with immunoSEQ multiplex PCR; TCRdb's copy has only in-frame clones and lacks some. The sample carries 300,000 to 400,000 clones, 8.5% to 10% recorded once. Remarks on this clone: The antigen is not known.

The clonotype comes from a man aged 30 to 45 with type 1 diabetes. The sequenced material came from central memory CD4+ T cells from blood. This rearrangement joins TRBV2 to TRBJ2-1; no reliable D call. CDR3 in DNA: TGTGCCAGCACCTGGTTGGATGAGCAGTTCTTC. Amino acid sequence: CASTWLDEQFF.